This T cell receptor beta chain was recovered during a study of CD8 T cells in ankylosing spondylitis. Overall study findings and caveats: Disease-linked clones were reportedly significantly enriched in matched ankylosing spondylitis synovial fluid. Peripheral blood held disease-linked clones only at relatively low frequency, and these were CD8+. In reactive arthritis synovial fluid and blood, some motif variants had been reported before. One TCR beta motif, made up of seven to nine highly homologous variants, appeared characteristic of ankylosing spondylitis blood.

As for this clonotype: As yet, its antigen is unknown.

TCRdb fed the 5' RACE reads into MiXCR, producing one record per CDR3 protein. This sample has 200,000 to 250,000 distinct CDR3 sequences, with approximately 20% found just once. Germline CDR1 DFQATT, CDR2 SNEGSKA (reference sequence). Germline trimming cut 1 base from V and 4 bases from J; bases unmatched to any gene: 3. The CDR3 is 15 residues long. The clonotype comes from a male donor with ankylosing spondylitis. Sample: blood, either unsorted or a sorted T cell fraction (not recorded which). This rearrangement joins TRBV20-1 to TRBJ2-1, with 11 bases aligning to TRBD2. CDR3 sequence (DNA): TGCAGTGCTAGAGTGCTAGCGGGGGGTTACAATGAGCAGTTCTTC. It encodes CSARVLAGGYNEQFF.